This entry describes one T cell receptor beta chain. Its target is not known. This sample was taken from a study of cytomegalovirus exposure and HLA in healthy donors. The V segment lost 4 bases and the J segment 9 bases; nucleotides outside the gene matches: 9. CDR3 size: 14 residues. CDR1 and CDR2 from the germline V gene are SGHRS and YFSETQ. In the PCR, 60 Vbeta and 13 Jbeta primers were used. Profiled with immunoSEQ multiplex PCR; TCRdb holds only in-frame clones, not every one. The specimen's table records 100,000 to 150,000 clones. Overall study results and limits: It was 150 to 200 TCR beta chains that were listed as cytomegalovirus-associated.

Each donor's status was that of a healthy bone marrow donor. The rearrangement joins TRBV5-1 to TRBJ2-5, with 10 bases lining up with TRBD1. Input material: PBMCs. The TCR was taken from a man between 18 and 29 years old in good health and CMV-seronegative. Here the CDR3 DNA reads TGCGCCAGCAGCGTGGGGACAGGGGTTAGTCCCCAGTACTTC. The encoded protein is CASSVGTGVSPQYF.